Listed here are 2 T cell receptor beta chains from one sample, sequenced in a study of blood T cell repertoires in COVID-19. Method: immunoSEQ multiplex PCR; TCRdb's copy keeps in-frame clones and lacks some. Here the sample spans about 240,000 clones, 86% being singletons. What was sequenced was peripheral blood. The receptor set was obtained from a man older than 75 with acute or convalescent COVID-19.

The sample holds one count of this clone. V and J are TRBV28 and TRBJ1-6; 12 bases agree with TRBD1. Germline values: CDR1 MDHEN, CDR2 SYDVKM. V lost 6 bases, J lost 7 bases, and 7 bases stayed unmatched. CDR3 size: 16 residues. CDR3 amino acids: CASRGDRGRLNSPLHF. CDR3 sequence (DNA): TGTGCCAGCAGGGGGGACAGGGGGCGCTTAAATTCACCCCTCCACTTT.

The V gene is TRBV2, the J gene TRBJ1-2; 8 nucleotides line up with TRBD1. This CDR3 is built from 13 residues. Germline V gene lookup returns CDR1 SNHLY and CDR2 FYNNEI. This chain's CDR3 is CAQRNWTGYGYTF. For the CDR3, the DNA is TGTGCGCAGCGCAACTGGACAGGGTATGGCTACACCTTC.